Following are 12 T cell receptor beta chains from one sample sequenced in a study of T cell repertoires in cytomegalovirus infection. TCRdb re-called the reads through MiXCR, storing one row per CDR3 protein. The sample lists around 740,000 distinct CDR3 sequences, approximately 34% seen once, with roughly 2.8% in the top ten. Sequencing used PBMCs. The receptors shown here come from a human donor in good health (CMV status not recorded). Some clones in this sample may be carry-over from other donors' samples.

This clonotype was seen only a few times. The rearrangement uses TRBV28 and TRBJ2-4; no clear D gene. The V gene lost 2 bases and the J gene lost 2 bases, with 16 bases spanning the gap. The CDR3 runs to 17 residues. Germline CDR1 is MDHEN and CDR2 is SYDVKM. CDR3 DNA: TGTGCCAGCAGTTTAAATGGTTTACCCCTCCCCAAAAACATTCAGTACTTC. It yields the protein CASSLNGLPLPKNIQYF.

The chain recombines TRBV7-6 with TRBJ2-5; D possibly uses TRBD1 or TRBD2 (5 bases each). V was trimmed by 5 bases and J by 2 bases, leaving 24 bases between them. The germline V gene encodes CDR1 SGHVS and CDR2 FNYEAQ. This CDR3 contains 18 residues. The CDR3 loop is CASSRLGVRRGKQETQYF. The CDR3 DNA reads as TGTGCCAGCAGCCGCCTTGGGGTTCGCCGGGGCAAGCAAGAGACCCAGTACTTC.

This clonotype was seen only a few times. The genes are TRBV4-1 and TRBJ2-7, with D uncertain. Germline CDR1 is MGHRA and CDR2 is YSYEKL. The CDR3 has 14 residues. V was pared by 3 bases and J by 2 bases, with 11 bases between. CDR3 nucleotide sequence: TGCGCCAGCAGCCAGGTTGAAGGGCCCTACGAGCAGTACTTC. Its translation is CASSQVEGPYEQYF.

This chain connects TRBV7-2 to TRBJ2-6; unclear D gene. Germline-derived CDR1 and CDR2 are SGHTA and FQGNSA. V lost 6 bases to trimming and J lost 2 bases, with 11 bases between them. This CDR3 contains 15 residues. In DNA form, the CDR3 reads TGTGCCAGCAGAAGAAGGGTGGCTGGGGCCAACGTCCTGACTTTC. This gives the protein CASRRRVAGANVLTF.

This chain connects TRBV11-1 to TRBJ2-2; D unclear. The CDR3 is 12 residues long. The V gene's germline CDR1 is SGHAT and CDR2 FQDESV (reference sequence). The V gene lost 10 bases and the J gene lost 8 bases, with 14 bases spanning the gap. The CDR3 sequence is CATQLTLGELFF. The CDR3 nucleotides are TGTGCCACCCAACTCACACTGGGGGAGCTGTTTTTT.

The chain has TRBV20-1 and TRBJ2-5; D is ambiguous. CDR1 DFQATT and CDR2 SNEGSKA come from the germline V gene (reference sequence). The CDR3 is 13 residues long. The ends were cut back, 5 bases at V and 2 bases at J, with 12 bases in the middle. The CDR3 here is CSAGWVQQETQYF. Written as DNA, the CDR3 is TGCAGTGCTGGCTGGGTCCAACAAGAGACCCAGTACTTC.

This clonotype has just a few counts. The rearrangement uses TRBV5-6 and TRBJ2-3; D unresolved. The CDR3 is made up of 11 amino acids. V shed 4 bases and J shed 6 bases, with 6 bases lying between them. CDR1 is SGHDT and CDR2 is YYEEEE in the germline V gene. The CDR3 sequence: CASSRKDTQYF. CDR3 DNA: TGTGCCAGCAGCCGGAAGGATACGCAGTATTTT.

This clonotype was seen a few times. The chain recombines TRBV27 with TRBJ1-4, with unresolved D. This CDR3 spans 15 amino acids. The germline gives CDR1 MNHEY, CDR2 SMNVEV (reference sequence). Trimming pared 4 bases from V and 0 bases from J, leaving 9 bases between. In DNA form, the CDR3 reads TGTGCCAGCAGTTCTTCATATGCAACTAATGAAAAACTGTTTTTT. It is translated as CASSSSYATNEKLFF. Full variable domain (rest looked up from reference TRBV27 and TRBJ1-4): EAQVTQNPRYLITVTGKKLTVTCSQNMNHEYMSWYRQDPGLGLRQIYYSMNVEVTDKGDVPEGYKVSRKEKRNFPLILESPSPNQTSLYFCASSSSYATNEKLFFGSGTQLSVL.

This clonotype occurred a few times. CDR3 sequence: CASSYTEPHMYTQYF. CDR3 coding DNA: TGTGCCAGCAGTTACACGGAGCCTCATATGTATACGCAGTATTTT. The J gene is TRBJ2-3, the V gene TRBV6-6, with no clear D. CDR1 MNHNY and CDR2 SVGAGI come from the germline V gene (reference sequence). CDR3 length: 15 amino acids. V was pared by 2 bases and J by 7 bases, with 16 bases between.

V usage is TRBV5-4 and J usage is TRBJ2-1; 9 positions match TRBD2. The CDR3 totals 16 residues. The V gene's germline CDR1 is SGHNT and CDR2 YYREEE (reference sequence). V shed 6 bases and J 2 bases; nucleotides not matched to a gene: 9. The DNA for the CDR3 is TGTGCCAGCACCCGGCCGGGACTAGCAACCTACAATGAGCAGTTCTTC. The encoded protein is CASTRPGLATYNEQFF. Drawing the rest from reference TRBV5-4 and TRBJ2-1, the complete variable domain is ETGVTQSPTHLIKTRGQQVTLRCSSQSGHNTVSWYQQALGQGPQFIFQYYREEENGRGNFPPRFSGLQFPNYSSELNVNALELDDSALYLCASTRPGLATYNEQFFGPGTRLTVL.

This clonotype was detected a few times. The chain recombines TRBV6-6 with TRBJ2-5, with D unclear. Germline CDR1 reads MNHNY; CDR2 reads SVGAGI (reference sequence). Trimming removed 0 bases from V and 3 bases from J, with 8 bases in between. The CDR3 contains 14 residues. The CDR3 sequence: CASSYSPDEETQYF. The CDR3 DNA reads TGTGCCAGCAGTTACTCGCCGGACGAAGAGACCCAGTACTTC.

V gene TRBV19 combines with J gene TRBJ2-1; D gene unclear. CDR3 size: 12 residues. Germline V CDR1 and CDR2: LNHDA, SQIVND (reference sequence). CDR3 sequence reads: CAASSMNNEQFF. CDR3 coding DNA: TGTGCTGCGAGCAGCATGAACAATGAGCAGTTCTTC.